This T cell receptor (beta chain) comes out of a study of cytomegalovirus exposure and HLA in healthy donors. The study, taken as a whole, reports: The sole available immune exposure information was CMV serostatus.

Note on this clone: The antigen remains unidentified.

The PCR was carried out with 60 Vbeta primers and 13 Jbeta primers. Sequencing was performed with immunoSEQ multiplex PCR; in TCRdb, only in-frame clones are kept and a portion is missing. The listing records roughly 120,000 clones. These donors, healthy bone marrow donors, were studied. Losses at the gene ends were 6 bases for V and 5 bases for J; bases not matched to a gene: 6. The CDR3 consists of 13 residues. Germline values: CDR1 MNHNS, CDR2 SASEGT. The chain joins TRBV6-1 to TRBJ2-5; TRBD2 matches 7 bases. Sequenced: PBMCs. The clonotype comes from a man aged 35-49 years in good health and CMV-seronegative. The CDR3 loop reads CASRSGISETQYF. CDR3 DNA sequence: TGTGCCAGCAGGAGCGGGATTAGCGAGACCCAGTACTTC.